This TCR beta chain is from a study of OX40 agonist ivuxolimab in advanced cancers. The wider study: An agonistic anti-OX40 (CD134) antibody, ivuxolimab, was used to treat the patients. Dose-escalation patients were diagnosed with hepatocellular carcinoma, melanoma, renal cell cancer or head and neck cancer. Broader study findings: Dose levels from 0.1 to 3.0 mg/kg saw CD4+ and CD8+ blood T cells expand clonally by week 6.

About this clone: What it binds is not known.

Method: immunoSEQ multiplex PCR; TCRdb's copy keeps in-frame clones and lacks some. The data show approximately 70,000 clones, about three quarters seen once. V trimming: 0 bases; J trimming: 3 bases; junction bases outside the gene matches: 3. The germline CDR1 and CDR2 sequences are LGHNA and YNFKEQ. The length of the CDR3 is 17 residues. The chain uses TRBV4-2 and TRBJ2-1; TRBD2 agrees at 12 bases. The receptor was isolated from an adult with an advanced solid tumor such as melanoma, head and neck, liver or kidney cancer. The source material was CD4+ or CD8+ T cells sorted from blood, sampled in a trial of the OX40 agonist ivuxolimab. The CDR3 DNA is TGTGCCAGCAGCCAAGAGGCTAGCGGGGGGGACTACAATGAGCAGTTCTTC. Translation: CASSQEASGGDYNEQFF.